This TCR beta chain is from a study of tumor and adjacent non-tumor tissue in lung cancer. A modified ARM-PCR protocol with three rounds of nested PCR amplified TCRbeta. TCRdb fed the multiplex PCR reads into MiXCR, producing one record per CDR3 protein. The sample includes 81,000 or so distinct CDR3 sequences, over 80% of them seen just once. Losses at the gene ends were 7 bases for V and 7 bases for J; bases not matched to a gene: 13. This CDR3 contains 14 residues. CDR1 is MNHEY, CDR2 SVGEGT, per germline. This sample's RNA came from whole unsorted tissue. Sequenced material: lung tumor tissue. This chain connects TRBV6-2 or TRBV6-3 to TRBJ2-7, with 7 bases identical to TRBD1. The clonotype originates from a woman in her forties or fifties with non-small cell lung cancer. This CDR3 reads CASTPTGHWYEQYF. CDR3 bases: TGTGCCAGCACCCCGACAGGGCATTGGTATGAGCAGTACTTC.